This record concerns one T cell receptor beta chain sequence. Antigen: not known. This sample is part of a study of cytomegalovirus exposure and HLA in healthy donors. Overall study results and limits: Indistinguishable V segments, including TRBV6-2 and TRBV6-3, were excluded. When a later analysis was performed, an Asian-associated ancestry cluster reportedly had fewer N-insertions than the roughly 630-donor mean. TCR beta chain V- and J-gene trimming was linked, in a later analysis, to a missense variant in DCLRE1C.

Germline CDR1 SEHNR, CDR2 FQNEAQ (reference sequence). The CDR3 length is 17 residues. Trimming cost V 4 bases and J 0 bases, with 18 bases left between them. PCR used 60 Vbeta primers and 13 Jbeta primers. The assay was immunoSEQ multiplex PCR, and TCRdb's table has in-frame clones only and misses some. The table records 120,000 to 150,000 clones, roughly 73% of them present only once. The sequencing sample was made of PBMCs. The clonotype comes from a woman between 18 and 30 years old in good health and CMV-seronegative. The rearrangement uses TRBV7-9 and TRBJ1-2; the D is unclear. The CDR3 nucleotides read TGTGCCAGCAGCTCATACGAGGACGGGGTAACTAACTATGGCTACACCTTC. Its translation: CASSSYEDGVTNYGYTF. Variable domain in full (rest from reference TRBV7-9 and TRBJ1-2): DTGVSQNPRHKITKRGQNVTFRCDPISEHNRLYWYRQTLGQGPEFLTYFQNEAQLEKSRLLSDRFSAERPKGSFSTLEIQRTEQGDSAMYLCASSSYEDGVTNYGYTFGSGTRLTVV.